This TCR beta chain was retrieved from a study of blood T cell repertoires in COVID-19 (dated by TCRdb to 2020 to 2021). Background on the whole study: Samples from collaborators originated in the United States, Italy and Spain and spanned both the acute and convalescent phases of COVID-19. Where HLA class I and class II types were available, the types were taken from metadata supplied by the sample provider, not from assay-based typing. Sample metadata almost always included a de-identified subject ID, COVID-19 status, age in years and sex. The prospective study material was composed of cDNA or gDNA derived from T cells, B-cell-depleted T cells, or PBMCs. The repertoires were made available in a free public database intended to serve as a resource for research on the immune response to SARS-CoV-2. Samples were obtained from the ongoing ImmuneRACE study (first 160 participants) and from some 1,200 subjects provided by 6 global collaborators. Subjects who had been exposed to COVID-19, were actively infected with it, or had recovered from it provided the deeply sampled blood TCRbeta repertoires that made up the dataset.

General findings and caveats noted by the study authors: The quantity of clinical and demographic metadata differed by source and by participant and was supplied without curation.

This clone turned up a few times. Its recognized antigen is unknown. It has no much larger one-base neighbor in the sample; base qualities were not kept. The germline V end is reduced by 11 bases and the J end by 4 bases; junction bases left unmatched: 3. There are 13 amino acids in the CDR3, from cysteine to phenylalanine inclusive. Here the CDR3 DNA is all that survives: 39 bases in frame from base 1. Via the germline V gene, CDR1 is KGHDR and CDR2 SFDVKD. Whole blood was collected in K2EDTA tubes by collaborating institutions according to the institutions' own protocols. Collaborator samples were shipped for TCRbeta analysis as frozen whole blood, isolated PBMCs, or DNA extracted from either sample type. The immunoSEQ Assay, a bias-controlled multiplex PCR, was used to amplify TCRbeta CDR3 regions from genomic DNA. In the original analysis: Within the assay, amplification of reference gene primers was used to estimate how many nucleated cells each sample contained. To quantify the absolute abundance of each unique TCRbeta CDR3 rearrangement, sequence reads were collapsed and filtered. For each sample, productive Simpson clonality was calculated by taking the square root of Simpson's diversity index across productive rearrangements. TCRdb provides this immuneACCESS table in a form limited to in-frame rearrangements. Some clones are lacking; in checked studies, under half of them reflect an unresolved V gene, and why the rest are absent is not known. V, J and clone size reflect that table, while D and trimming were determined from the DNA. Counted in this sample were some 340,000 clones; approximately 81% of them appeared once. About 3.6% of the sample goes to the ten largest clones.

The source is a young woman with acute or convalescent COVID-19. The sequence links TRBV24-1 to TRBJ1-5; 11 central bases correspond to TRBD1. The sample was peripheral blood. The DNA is TGTGCCATCGGGACAGGGGGAAATCAGCCCCAGCATTTT. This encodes CAIGTGGNQPQHF.